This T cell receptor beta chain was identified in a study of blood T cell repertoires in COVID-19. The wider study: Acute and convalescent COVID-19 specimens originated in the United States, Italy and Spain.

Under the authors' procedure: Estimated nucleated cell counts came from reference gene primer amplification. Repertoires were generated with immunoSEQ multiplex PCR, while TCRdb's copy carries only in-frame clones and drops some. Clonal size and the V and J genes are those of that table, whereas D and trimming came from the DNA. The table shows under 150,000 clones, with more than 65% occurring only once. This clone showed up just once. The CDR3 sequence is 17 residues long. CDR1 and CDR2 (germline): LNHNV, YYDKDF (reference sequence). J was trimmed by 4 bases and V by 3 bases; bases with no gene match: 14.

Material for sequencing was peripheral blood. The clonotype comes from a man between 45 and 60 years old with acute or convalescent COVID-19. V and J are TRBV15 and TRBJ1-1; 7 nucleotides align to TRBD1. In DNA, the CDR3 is TGTGCCACCAGCAGGCGAATAAAAAGACAGGGAACCACTGAAGCTTTCTTT. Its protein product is CATSRRIKRQGTTEAFF.